A single TCR beta chain is shown here with its context. The germline gene is not matched at one end of the junction; a read error may be the cause. The sample is drawn from a study of T cell responses to AZD1222 COVID-19 vaccine. TCRdb's copy holds only in-frame clones and misses some; the assay was immunoSEQ multiplex PCR. The table records about 130,000 clones, approximately 90% of them present only once. This CDR3 contains 12 residues. The starting material was peripheral blood, obtained on day 0 of AZD1222 vaccination. This rearrangement joins TRBV12-3 or TRBV12-4 to TRBJ1-5; D unclear. The receptor's source is an adult in good health. CDR3 protein: CASSLGGTKGYF. For the CDR3, the DNA is TGTGCCAGCAGTTTAGGCGGCACAAAGGGATATTTT.